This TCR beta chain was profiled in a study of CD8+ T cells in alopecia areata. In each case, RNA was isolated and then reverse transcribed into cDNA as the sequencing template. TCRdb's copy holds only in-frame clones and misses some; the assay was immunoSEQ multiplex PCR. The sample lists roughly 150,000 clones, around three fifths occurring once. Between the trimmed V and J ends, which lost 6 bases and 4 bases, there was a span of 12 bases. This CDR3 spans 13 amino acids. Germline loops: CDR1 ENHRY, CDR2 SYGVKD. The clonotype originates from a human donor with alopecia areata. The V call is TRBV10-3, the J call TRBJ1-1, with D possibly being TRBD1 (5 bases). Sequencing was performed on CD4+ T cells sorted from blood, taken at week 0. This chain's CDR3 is CAIRLGTTTEAFF. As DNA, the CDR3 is TGTGCCATCAGACTCGGGACGACCACTGAAGCTTTCTTT.